This T cell receptor beta chain appears in the sequencing data of a study of T cell changes during pregnancy in multiple sclerosis. The germline gives CDR1 SGHAT, CDR2 FQNNGV. This CDR3 has 15 residues. V lost 4 bases and J lost 4, with 13 bases in between. The table came from immunoSEQ multiplex PCR; TCRdb's copy has only in-frame clones and leaves some out. The table lists around 100,000 clones, approximately 90% of them singletons. The chain is built from TRBV11-2 and TRBJ2-2, with D possibly matching TRBD1 (5 bases). This specimen consisted of peripheral blood, obtained after pregnancy. The TCR was taken from a female donor with multiple sclerosis, enrolled in a pregnancy study. The DNA for the CDR3 is TGTGCCAGCAGCTCCCCAGGGCTCAGCACCGGGGAGCTGTTTTTT. It codes for CASSSPGLSTGELFF.